This T cell receptor (beta chain) derives from a study of vaccination effects on CD4 cells after COVID-19. Generated by immunoSEQ multiplex PCR, the TCRdb table keeps only in-frame clones and is missing some. The data show tens of thousands of clones, with about 80% seen just once and 1% to 1.5% held by the top ten. ViraFEST assay sequencing came after antigen-specific CD4+ T cells were expanded with viral peptide pools. An approximately nine-day culture period preceded the isolation of CD4+ T cells. Participants were given two doses of BNT162b2 or mRNA-1273 vaccine. Nobody among the vaccine recipients had prior SARS-CoV-2 infection (nucleocapsid antibodies were negative). Wells each received more than 1.5 million PBMC, cultured with around 10 IU/ml IL-2 and around 9.8 ug/ml peptides. Days 3 and 7 saw half the medium replaced with IL-2 medium. This clone came up once. Antigen unknown. General study results and limits: Both infection-induced and vaccine-induced clones contracted markedly at late post-vaccination timepoints.

The sequences come from CD4+ T cells from PBMCs cultured with HCoV-229E spike peptides, collected after COVID-19 vaccination. The receptor comes from a human donor who received a COVID-19 vaccine.

The CDR3 sequence: CASTLDRSHSNQPQHF. CDR3 DNA: TGTGCCAGTACCCTGGACAGGAGTCATAGCAATCAGCCCCAGCATTTT. This sequence joins TRBV19 and TRBJ1-5, with 7 bases that match TRBD1. The CDR3 runs 16 residues. V dropped 7 bases and J dropped 0; count of bases not matched to a gene: 9. The germline V gene encodes CDR1 LNHDA and CDR2 SQIVND (reference sequence).